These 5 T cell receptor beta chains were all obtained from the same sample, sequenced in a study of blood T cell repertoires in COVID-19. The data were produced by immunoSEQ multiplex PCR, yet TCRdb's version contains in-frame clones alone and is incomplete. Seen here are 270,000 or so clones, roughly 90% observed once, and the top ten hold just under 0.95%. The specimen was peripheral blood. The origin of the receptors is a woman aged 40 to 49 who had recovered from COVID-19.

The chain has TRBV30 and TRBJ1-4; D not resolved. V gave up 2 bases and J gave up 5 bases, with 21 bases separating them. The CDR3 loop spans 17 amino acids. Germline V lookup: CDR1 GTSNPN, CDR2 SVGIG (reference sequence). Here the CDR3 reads CAWSSSIIPRINEKLFF. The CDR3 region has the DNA TGTGCCTGGAGTTCCTCAATAATCCCGCGTATAAATGAAAAACTGTTTTTT. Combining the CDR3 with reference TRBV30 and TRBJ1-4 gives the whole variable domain SQTIHQWPATLVQPVGSPLSLECTVEGTSNPNLYWYRQAAGRGLQLLFYSVGIGQISSEVPQNLSASRPQDRQFILSSKKLLLSDSGFYLCAWSSSIIPRINEKLFFGSGTQLSVL.

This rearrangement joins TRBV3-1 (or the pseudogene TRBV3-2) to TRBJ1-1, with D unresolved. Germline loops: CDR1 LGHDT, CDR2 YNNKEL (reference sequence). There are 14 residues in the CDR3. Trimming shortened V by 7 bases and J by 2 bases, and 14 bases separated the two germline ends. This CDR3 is CASTGRWDNTEAFF. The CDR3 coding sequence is TGTGCCAGCACGGGGAGGTGGGATAACACTGAAGCTTTCTTT.

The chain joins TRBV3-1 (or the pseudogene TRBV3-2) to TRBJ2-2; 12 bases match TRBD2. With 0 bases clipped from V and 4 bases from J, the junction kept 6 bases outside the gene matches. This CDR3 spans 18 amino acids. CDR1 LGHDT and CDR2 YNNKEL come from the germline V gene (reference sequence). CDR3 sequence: CASSQDLAGGPVTGELFF. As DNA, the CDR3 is TGTGCCAGCAGCCAAGATCTAGCGGGAGGGCCGGTCACCGGGGAGCTGTTTTTT.

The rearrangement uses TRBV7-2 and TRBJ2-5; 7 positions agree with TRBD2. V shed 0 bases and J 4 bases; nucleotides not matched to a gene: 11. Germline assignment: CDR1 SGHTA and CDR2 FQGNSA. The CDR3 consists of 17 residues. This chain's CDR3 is CASSLAAGVGLVETQYF. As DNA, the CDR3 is TGTGCCAGCAGCTTAGCCGCGGGAGTGGGTCTGGTAGAGACCCAGTACTTC.

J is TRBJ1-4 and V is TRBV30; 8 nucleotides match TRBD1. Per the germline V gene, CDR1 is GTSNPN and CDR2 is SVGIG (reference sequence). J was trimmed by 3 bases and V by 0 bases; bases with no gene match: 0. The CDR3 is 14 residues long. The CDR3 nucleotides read TGTGCCTGGAGTGTACAGGGGGCTAATGAAAAACTGTTTTTT. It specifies CAWSVQGANEKLFF. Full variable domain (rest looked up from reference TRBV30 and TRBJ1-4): SQTIHQWPATLVQPVGSPLSLECTVEGTSNPNLYWYRQAAGRGLQLLFYSVGIGQISSEVPQNLSASRPQDRQFILSSKKLLLSDSGFYLCAWSVQGANEKLFFGSGTQLSVL.